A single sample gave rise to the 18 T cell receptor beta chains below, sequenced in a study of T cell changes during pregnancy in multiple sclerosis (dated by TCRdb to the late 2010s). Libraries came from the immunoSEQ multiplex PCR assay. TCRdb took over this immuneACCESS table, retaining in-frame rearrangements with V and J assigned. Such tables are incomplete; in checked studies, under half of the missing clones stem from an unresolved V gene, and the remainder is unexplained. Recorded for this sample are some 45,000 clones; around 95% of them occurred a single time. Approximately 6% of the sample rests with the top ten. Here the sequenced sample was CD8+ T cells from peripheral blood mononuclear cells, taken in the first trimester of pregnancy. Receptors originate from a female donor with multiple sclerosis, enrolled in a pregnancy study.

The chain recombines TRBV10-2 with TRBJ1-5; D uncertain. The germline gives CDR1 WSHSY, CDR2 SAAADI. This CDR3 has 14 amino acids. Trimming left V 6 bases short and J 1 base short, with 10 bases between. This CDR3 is CASREVQSNQPQHF. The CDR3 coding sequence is TGCGCCAGCAGGGAGGTCCAAAGCAATCAGCCCCAGCATTTT.

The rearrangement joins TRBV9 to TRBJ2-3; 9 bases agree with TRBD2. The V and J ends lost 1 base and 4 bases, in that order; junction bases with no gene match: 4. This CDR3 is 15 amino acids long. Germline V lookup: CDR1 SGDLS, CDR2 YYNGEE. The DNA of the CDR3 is TGTGCCAGCAGCGTATTAGCGGGGGCCTCAGATACGCAGTATTTT. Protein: CASSVLAGASDTQYF.

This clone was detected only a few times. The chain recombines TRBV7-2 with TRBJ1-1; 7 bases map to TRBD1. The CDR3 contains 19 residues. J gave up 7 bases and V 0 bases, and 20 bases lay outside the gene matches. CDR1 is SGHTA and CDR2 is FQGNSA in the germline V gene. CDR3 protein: CASSLAYWQGRGKVIEAFF. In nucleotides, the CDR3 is TGTGCCAGCAGCTTAGCCTATTGGCAAGGCAGGGGGAAGGTGATTGAAGCTTTCTTT.

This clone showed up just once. As DNA, the CDR3 is TGTGCCAGCAGCGCACGGGTGGATGAGCAGTTCTTC. Translating it yields CASSARVDEQFF. J is TRBJ2-1 and V is TRBV5-5; no clear D. Trimming left V 4 bases short and J 8 bases short, with 10 bases between. Germline CDR1 and CDR2: SGHKS and YYEKEE (reference sequence). The CDR3 runs to 12 residues.

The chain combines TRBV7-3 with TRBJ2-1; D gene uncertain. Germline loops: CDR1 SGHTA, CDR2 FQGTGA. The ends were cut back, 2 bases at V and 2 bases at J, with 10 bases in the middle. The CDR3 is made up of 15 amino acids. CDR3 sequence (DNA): TGTGCCAGCAGCTTAGGTGTTAGCACCTACAATGAGCAGTTCTTC. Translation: CASSLGVSTYNEQFF.

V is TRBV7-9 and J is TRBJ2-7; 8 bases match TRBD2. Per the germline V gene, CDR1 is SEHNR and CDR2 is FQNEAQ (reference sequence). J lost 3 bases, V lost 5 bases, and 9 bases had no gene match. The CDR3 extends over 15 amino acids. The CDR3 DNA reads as TGTGCCAGCAGCGGTACTAGCGGAGTGGACTACGAGCAGTACTTC. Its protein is CASSGTSGVDYEQYF.

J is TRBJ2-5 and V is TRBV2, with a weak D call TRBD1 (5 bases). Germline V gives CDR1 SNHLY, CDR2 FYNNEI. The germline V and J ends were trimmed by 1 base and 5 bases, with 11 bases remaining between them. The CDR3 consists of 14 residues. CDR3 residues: CASSEGAGRETQYF. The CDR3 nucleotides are TGTGCCAGCAGTGAAGGTGCAGGGCGGGAGACCCAGTACTTC.

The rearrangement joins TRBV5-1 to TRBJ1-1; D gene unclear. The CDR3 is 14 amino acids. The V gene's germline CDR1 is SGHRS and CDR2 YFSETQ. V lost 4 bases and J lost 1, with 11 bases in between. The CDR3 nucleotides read TGCGCCAGCAGCCAGACACAGAAGAACACTGAAGCTTTCTTT. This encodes CASSQTQKNTEAFF.

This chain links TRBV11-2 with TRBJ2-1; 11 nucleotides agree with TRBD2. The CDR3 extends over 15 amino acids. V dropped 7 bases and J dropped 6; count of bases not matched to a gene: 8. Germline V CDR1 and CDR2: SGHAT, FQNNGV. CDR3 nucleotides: TGTGCCAGCATGGGGACTAGCGGTCCCGGCAATGAGCAGTTCTTC. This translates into CASMGTSGPGNEQFF.

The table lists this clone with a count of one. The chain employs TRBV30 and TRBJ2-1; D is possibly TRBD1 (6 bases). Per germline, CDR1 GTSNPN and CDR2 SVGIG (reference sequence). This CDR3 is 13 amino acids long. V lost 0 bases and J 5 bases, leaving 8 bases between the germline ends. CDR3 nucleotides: TGTGCCTGGAGTGTAACAGGGAACAATGAGCAGTTCTTC. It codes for CAWSVTGNNEQFF.

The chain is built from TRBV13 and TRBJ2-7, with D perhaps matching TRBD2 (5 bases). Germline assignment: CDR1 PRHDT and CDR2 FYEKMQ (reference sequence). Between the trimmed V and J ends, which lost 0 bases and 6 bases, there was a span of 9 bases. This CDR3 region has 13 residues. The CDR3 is CASSLGPAGEQYF. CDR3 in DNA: TGTGCCAGCAGCTTAGGCCCCGCGGGCGAGCAGTACTTC.

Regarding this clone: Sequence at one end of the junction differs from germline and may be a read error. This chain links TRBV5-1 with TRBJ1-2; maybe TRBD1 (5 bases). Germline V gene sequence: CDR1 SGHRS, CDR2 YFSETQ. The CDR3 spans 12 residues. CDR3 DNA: TGCGCCAGCAGCTTGGAGGGGTATGGCCACACCTTC. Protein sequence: CASSLEGYGHTF.

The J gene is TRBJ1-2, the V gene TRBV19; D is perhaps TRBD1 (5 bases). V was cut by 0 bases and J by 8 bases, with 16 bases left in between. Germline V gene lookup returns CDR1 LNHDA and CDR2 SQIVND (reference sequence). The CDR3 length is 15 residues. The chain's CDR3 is CASSIDLAGWRGYTF. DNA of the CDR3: TGTGCCAGTAGTATAGATCTGGCAGGGTGGAGAGGCTACACCTTC.

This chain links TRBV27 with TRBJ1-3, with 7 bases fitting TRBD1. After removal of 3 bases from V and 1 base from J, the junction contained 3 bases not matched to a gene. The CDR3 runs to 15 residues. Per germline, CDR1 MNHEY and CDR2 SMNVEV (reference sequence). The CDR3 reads CASSLRGPSGNTIYF. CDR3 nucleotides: TGTGCCAGCAGTTTGAGGGGGCCGTCTGGAAACACCATATATTTT.

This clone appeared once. CDR3: CASSRGLEGYNEQFF. In DNA, the CDR3 is TGTGCCAGCAGCCGGGGACTAGAGGGCTACAATGAGCAGTTCTTC. The V gene is TRBV4-2, the J gene TRBJ2-1, with 8 positions matching TRBD2. This CDR3 has 15 amino acids. CDR1 is LGHNA and CDR2 is YNFKEQ in the germline V gene. Losses at the gene ends were 4 bases for V and 3 bases for J; bases not matched to a gene: 5.

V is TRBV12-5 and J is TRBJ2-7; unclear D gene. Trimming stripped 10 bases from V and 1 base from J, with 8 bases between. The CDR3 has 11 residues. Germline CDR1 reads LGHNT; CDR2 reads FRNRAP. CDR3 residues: CATGRSYEQYF. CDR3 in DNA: TGTGCTACCGGTAGATCCTACGAGCAGTACTTC.

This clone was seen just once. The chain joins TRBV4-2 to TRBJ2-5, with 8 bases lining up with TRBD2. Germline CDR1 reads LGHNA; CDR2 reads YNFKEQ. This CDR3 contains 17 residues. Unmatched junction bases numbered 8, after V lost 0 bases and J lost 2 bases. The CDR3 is CASSQESASGWQETQYF. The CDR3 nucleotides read TGTGCCAGCAGCCAAGAATCGGCTAGCGGGTGGCAAGAGACCCAGTACTTC.

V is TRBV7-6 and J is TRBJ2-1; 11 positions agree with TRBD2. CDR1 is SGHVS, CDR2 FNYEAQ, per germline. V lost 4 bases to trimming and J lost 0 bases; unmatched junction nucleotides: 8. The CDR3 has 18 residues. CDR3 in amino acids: CASSSGLAGFSSYNEQFF. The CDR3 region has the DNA TGTGCCAGCAGCTCCGGACTAGCGGGTTTCAGCTCCTACAATGAGCAGTTCTTC.